Listed here are 23 T cell receptor beta chains from one sample, sequenced in a study of blood T cell repertoires in COVID-19. The data were produced by immunoSEQ multiplex PCR, yet TCRdb's version contains in-frame clones alone and is incomplete. The sample has approximately 160,000 clones, around nine tenths seen once. The sample was peripheral blood. The receptors shown here come from a man aged 50-60 years with acute or convalescent COVID-19.

The CDR3 coding sequence is TGTGCCAGCAGTTTGAGTAGCGGGGGTTACACCGGGGAGCTGTTTTTT. Amino acids: CASSLSSGGYTGELFF. The gene calls are TRBV28 and TRBJ2-2; TRBD2 matches 9 bases. CDR3 length: 16 amino acids. Losses at the gene ends were 3 bases for V and 3 bases for J; bases not matched to a gene: 5. The V gene's germline CDR1 is MDHEN and CDR2 SYDVKM.

The chain carries TRBV9 and TRBJ2-3; 8 nucleotides line up with TRBD2. V gave up 1 base and J gave up 2 bases; unmatched junction bases: 12. Germline V lookup: CDR1 SGDLS, CDR2 YYNGEE. The CDR3 runs to 18 residues. This CDR3 reads CASSVPLGAGVNTDTQYF. CDR3 in DNA: TGTGCCAGCAGCGTACCCCTGGGAGCGGGAGTAAACACAGATACGCAGTATTTT. Supplemented by reference TRBV9 and TRBJ2-3, the full variable domain reads DSGVTQTPKHLITATGQRVTLRCSPRSGDLSVYWYQQSLDQGLQFLIQYYNGEERAKGNILERFSAQQFPDLHSELNLSSLELGDSALYFCASSVPLGAGVNTDTQYFGPGTRLTVL.

This clone was recorded only once. The chain recombines TRBV15 with TRBJ1-5; the match to TRBD1 covers 7 bases. CDR1 and CDR2 (germline): LNHNV, YYDKDF (reference sequence). CDR3 length: 17 residues. V lost 0 bases to trimming and J lost 6 bases; unmatched junction nucleotides: 11. DNA of the CDR3: TGTGCCACCAGCAGAGAGCCTTCGACAGGGCACCGTCAGCCCCAGCATTTT. The encoded protein is CATSREPSTGHRQPQHF.

The J gene is TRBJ1-5, the V gene TRBV21-1; the D call in the table, TRBD1, was not verified against the DNA. TRBV21-1 is assigned pseudogene status. This CDR3 is built from 15 residues. CDR3: CASSNGTGDNQPQHF. CDR3 nucleotides: TGTGCCAGCAGTAATGGGACAGGGGACAATCAGCCCCAGCATTTT.

J is TRBJ1-4 and V is TRBV19; tentatively, D is TRBD1 (5 bases). The CDR3 runs to 14 residues. The germline V and J ends were trimmed by 7 bases and 5 bases, with 14 bases remaining between them. Germline-derived CDR1 and CDR2 are LNHDA and SQIVND (reference sequence). The CDR3 here is CASTTLGGNEKLFF. DNA for the CDR3: TGTGCCAGTACCACCCTCGGGGGAAATGAAAAACTGTTTTTT.

This clone was counted once. The J gene is TRBJ2-2, the V gene TRBV14; no firm D call. The CDR3 length is 16 residues. The germline gives CDR1 SGHDN, CDR2 FVKESK. Trimming removed 0 bases from V and 2 bases from J, with 10 bases in between. The CDR3 loop reads CASSQDVRSNTGELFF. The CDR3 DNA reads TGTGCCAGCAGCCAAGATGTTCGCAGTAACACCGGGGAGCTGTTTTTT.

The V gene is TRBV5-1, the J gene TRBJ2-3; D gene unclear. The CDR3 is 12 residues long. Germline V gene sequence: CDR1 SGHRS, CDR2 YFSETQ. The V gene lost 5 bases and the J gene lost 3 bases, with 7 bases spanning the gap. In DNA form, the CDR3 reads TGCGCCAGCAGTCTCACAACAGATACGCAGTATTTT. Protein: CASSLTTDTQYF.

The chain couples TRBV9 to TRBJ1-2; 8 positions agree with TRBD1. Germline assignment: CDR1 SGDLS and CDR2 YYNGEE. The CDR3 totals 18 residues. V shed 0 bases, J shed 4 bases, and the junction held 14 bases outside the gene matches. The chain's CDR3 is CASSVDPTAGTGLYGYTF. The CDR3 coding sequence is TGTGCCAGCAGCGTAGATCCCACCGCCGGGACAGGACTCTATGGCTACACCTTC.

J is TRBJ2-7 and V is TRBV7-9, with a weak D call TRBD2 (5 bases). V lost 1 base and J lost 0, with 16 bases in between. Germline assignment: CDR1 SEHNR and CDR2 FQNEAQ (reference sequence). The CDR3 length is 17 residues. CDR3 protein: CASSLVVGVDLSYEQYF. In nucleotides, the CDR3 is TGTGCCAGCAGCTTAGTCGTCGGGGTGGATCTCTCCTACGAGCAGTACTTC. The complete variable domain, with remaining parts taken from reference TRBV7-9 and TRBJ2-7, reads DTGVSQNPRHKITKRGQNVTFRCDPISEHNRLYWYRQTLGQGPEFLTYFQNEAQLEKSRLLSDRFSAERPKGSFSTLEIQRTEQGDSAMYLCASSLVVGVDLSYEQYFGPGTRLTVT.

This sequence joins TRBV7-2 and TRBJ2-2, with D possibly being TRBD1 (6 bases). This CDR3 spans 16 amino acids. V was cut by 4 bases and J by 0 bases, with 12 bases left in between. Germline CDR1 is SGHTA and CDR2 is FQGNSA. CDR3 nucleotides: TGTGCCAGCAGCTCCAGACAGGTTGCGAACACCGGGGAGCTGTTTTTT. Its translation is CASSSRQVANTGELFF.

The chain has TRBV6-5 and TRBJ2-2; D unresolved. V shed 4 bases and J shed 6 bases, with 9 bases lying between them. The CDR3 spans 13 residues. Looked up from germline, CDR1 is MNHEY and CDR2 is SVGAGI. The CDR3 bases are TGTGCCAGCAGTTCCCGGTCCCCCGGGGAGCTGTTTTTT. It encodes CASSSRSPGELFF.

The rearrangement links TRBV7-9 to TRBJ2-7; 7 bases are a match to TRBD2. Germline values: CDR1 SEHNR, CDR2 FQNEAQ (reference sequence). The length of the CDR3 is 12 residues. After removal of 4 bases from V and 5 bases from J, the junction contained 2 bases not matched to a gene. The CDR3 loop is CASSSGRDEQYV. CDR3 sequence (DNA): TGTGCCAGCAGCTCGGGGAGGGACGAGCAGTACGTC.

J is TRBJ2-1 and V is TRBV29-1, with TRBD2 matching 13 bases. Trimming cost V 4 bases and J 9 bases; bases outside gene matches: 9. The germline V gene has CDR1 SQVTM and CDR2 ANQGSEA. CDR3 length: 15 residues. In DNA, the CDR3 is TGCAGCGTTGGGAGACTAGCGGGAGGATCTGGTGAGCAGTTCTTC. Residues: CSVGRLAGGSGEQFF.

The chain recombines TRBV7-2 with TRBJ1-5; 9 bases align to TRBD1. J lost 8 bases, V lost 7 bases, and 12 bases had no gene match. The germline CDR1 and CDR2 sequences are SGHTA and FQGNSA. The CDR3 totals 15 residues. CDR3 region: CASTEGTGIMEPQHF. The DNA for the CDR3 is TGTGCCAGCACAGAGGGGACAGGGATTATGGAGCCCCAGCATTTT.

The chain uses TRBV7-9 and TRBJ1-2; 8 positions match TRBD1. The CDR3 length is 13 residues. The J segment lost 7 bases and the V segment lost 6 bases, leaving 7 bases of the junction unmatched. Germline V gene data show CDR1 as SEHNR and CDR2 as FQNEAQ (reference sequence). The CDR3 DNA reads TGTGCCAGCAGTTCCCAGGGGGCTATTGGCTACACCTTC. This encodes CASSSQGAIGYTF.

The CDR3 spells CASTPLPGQGANPSYEQYF. In DNA form, the CDR3 reads TGTGCCAGCACCCCGCTCCCGGGACAGGGGGCGAACCCTTCCTACGAGCAGTACTTC. The chain is built from TRBV11-2 and TRBJ2-7; the match to TRBD1 covers 12 bases. The CDR3 loop spans 19 amino acids. V shed 7 bases, J shed 1 base, and the junction held 17 bases outside the gene matches. The V gene's germline CDR1 is SGHAT and CDR2 FQNNGV.

J is TRBJ2-1 and V is TRBV5-6, with 8 bases identical to TRBD2. The junction had 6 bases not matched to a gene; V was cut back by 1 base and J by 0 bases. This CDR3 contains 17 residues. Germline CDR1 reads SGHDT; CDR2 reads YYEEEE. The CDR3 coding sequence is TGTGCCAGCAGCTTGCGGGGGGGCCTGAGCTCCTACAATGAGCAGTTCTTC. The encoded protein is CASSLRGGLSSYNEQFF.

V and J are TRBV29-1 and TRBJ1-2; 7 bases are shared with TRBD1. CDR1 and CDR2 (germline): SQVTM, ANQGSEA. J was trimmed by 6 bases and V by 6 bases; bases with no gene match: 10. The CDR3 runs to 13 residues. The CDR3 sequence is CSVVSGTVNGYTF. DNA of the CDR3: TGCAGCGTAGTATCCGGGACAGTTAATGGCTACACCTTC.

The chain joins TRBV7-9 to TRBJ1-4; 8 bases agree with TRBD1. The germline gives CDR1 SEHNR, CDR2 FQNEAQ (reference sequence). The CDR3 is made up of 15 amino acids. V was pared by 0 bases and J by 5 bases, with 2 bases of the junction left unmatched. The CDR3 region is CASSLADRVNEKLFF. The CDR3 DNA reads TGTGCCAGCAGCTTAGCGGACAGGGTAAATGAAAAACTGTTTTTT. The full variable domain, its missing parts supplied by reference TRBV7-9 and TRBJ1-4, is DTGVSQNPRHKITKRGQNVTFRCDPISEHNRLYWYRQTLGQGPEFLTYFQNEAQLEKSRLLSDRFSAERPKGSFSTLEIQRTEQGDSAMYLCASSLADRVNEKLFFGSGTQLSVL.

The rearrangement uses TRBV15 and TRBJ2-7; the match to TRBD1 covers 7 bases. The CDR3 totals 14 residues. Germline trimming cut 3 bases from V and 7 bases from J; bases unmatched to any gene: 9. CDR1 LNHNV and CDR2 YYDKDF come from the germline V gene (reference sequence). The CDR3 DNA sequence: TGTGCCACCAGCAGGGATCGACAGGGCCGAGAGCAGTACTTC. Encoded protein: CATSRDRQGREQYF.

Regarding this clone: The identical CDR3 is also encoded by other nucleotide sequences in the sample. The DNA for the CDR3 is TGCGCCAGCAGCTTGGGGCAGGGGTACCAAGAGACCCAGTACTTC. Translated: CASSLGQGYQETQYF. The rearrangement joins TRBV5-1 to TRBJ2-5; maybe TRBD1 (6 bases). This CDR3 has 15 residues. The V end lost 0 bases, the J end lost 0 bases, and 9 bases lay between the germline ends. Germline V gives CDR1 SGHRS, CDR2 YFSETQ.

The gene calls are TRBV7-3 and TRBJ2-2; D is uncertain. The V and J ends lost 1 base and 3 bases respectively, with 6 bases between them. The V gene's germline CDR1 is SGHTA and CDR2 FQGTGA. The CDR3 spans 14 residues. This CDR3 reads CASSLNADTGELFF. The CDR3 bases are TGTGCCAGCAGCTTAAACGCGGACACCGGGGAGCTGTTTTTT.

This chain connects TRBV27 to TRBJ1-6; D is perhaps TRBD1 (5 bases). Germline V gene data show CDR1 as MNHEY and CDR2 as SMNVEV (reference sequence). Deletions cut 4 bases from V and 4 bases from J, with 8 bases between. This CDR3 is 14 amino acids long. The CDR3 loop reads CASSSPGYNSPLHF. The CDR3 DNA is TGTGCCAGCAGTTCCCCAGGGTATAATTCACCCCTCCACTTT.